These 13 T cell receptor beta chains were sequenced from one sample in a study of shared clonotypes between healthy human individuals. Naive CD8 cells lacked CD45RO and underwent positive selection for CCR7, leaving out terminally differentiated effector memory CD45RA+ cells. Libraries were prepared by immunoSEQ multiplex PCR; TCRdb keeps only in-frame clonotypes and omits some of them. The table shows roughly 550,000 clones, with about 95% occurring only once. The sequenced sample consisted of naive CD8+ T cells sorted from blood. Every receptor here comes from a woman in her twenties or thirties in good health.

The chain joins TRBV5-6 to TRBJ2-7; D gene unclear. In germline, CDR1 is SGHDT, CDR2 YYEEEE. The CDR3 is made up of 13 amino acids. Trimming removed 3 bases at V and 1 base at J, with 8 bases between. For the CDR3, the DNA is TGTGCCAGCAGCTCCTCTTTGTCCTACGAGCAGTACTTC. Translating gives CASSSSLSYEQYF.

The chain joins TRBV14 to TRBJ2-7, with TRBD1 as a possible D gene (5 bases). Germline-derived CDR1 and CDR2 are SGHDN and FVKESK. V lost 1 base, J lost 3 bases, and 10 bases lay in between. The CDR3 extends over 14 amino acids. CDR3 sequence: CASSQVGAIYEQYF. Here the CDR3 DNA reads TGTGCCAGCAGCCAAGTAGGGGCCATCTACGAGCAGTACTTC.

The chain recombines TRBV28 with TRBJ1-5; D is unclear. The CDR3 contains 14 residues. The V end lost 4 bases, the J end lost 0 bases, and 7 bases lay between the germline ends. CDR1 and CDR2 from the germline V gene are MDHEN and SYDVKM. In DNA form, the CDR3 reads TGTGCCAGCAGTTACACCATTAGCAATCAGCCCCAGCATTTT. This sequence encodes CASSYTISNQPQHF.

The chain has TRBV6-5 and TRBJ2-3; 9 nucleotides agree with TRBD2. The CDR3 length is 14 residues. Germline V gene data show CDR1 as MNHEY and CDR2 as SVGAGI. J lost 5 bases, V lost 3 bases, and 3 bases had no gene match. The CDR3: CASSYSGSIDTQYF. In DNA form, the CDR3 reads TGTGCCAGCAGTTATAGCGGGAGTATAGATACGCAGTATTTT.

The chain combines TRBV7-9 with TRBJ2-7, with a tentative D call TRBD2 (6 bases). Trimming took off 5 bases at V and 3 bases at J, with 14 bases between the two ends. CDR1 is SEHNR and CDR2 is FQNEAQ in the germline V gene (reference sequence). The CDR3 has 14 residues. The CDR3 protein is CASSTGTGNYEQYF. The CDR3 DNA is TGTGCCAGCAGCACCGGGACTGGGAACTACGAGCAGTACTTC.

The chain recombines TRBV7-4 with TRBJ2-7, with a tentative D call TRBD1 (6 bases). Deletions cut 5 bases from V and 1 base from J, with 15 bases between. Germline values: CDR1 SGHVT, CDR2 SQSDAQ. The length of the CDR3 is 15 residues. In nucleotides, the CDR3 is TGTGCCAGCAGCCCCGAGGGGGTTATATCCTACGAGCAGTACTTC. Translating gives CASSPEGVISYEQYF.

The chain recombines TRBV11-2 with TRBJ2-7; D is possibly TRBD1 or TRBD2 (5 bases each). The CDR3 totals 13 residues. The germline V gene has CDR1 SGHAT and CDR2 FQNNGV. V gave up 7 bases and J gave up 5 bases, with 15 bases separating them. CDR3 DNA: TGTGCCAGCATCCAATGGGGGTCCCACGAGCAGTACTTC. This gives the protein CASIQWGSHEQYF. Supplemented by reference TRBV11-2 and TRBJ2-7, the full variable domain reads EAGVAQSPRYKIIEKRQSVAFWCNPISGHATLYWYQQILGQGPKLLIQFQNNGVVDDSQLPKDRFSAERLKGVDSTLKIQPAKLEDSAVYLCASIQWGSHEQYFGPGTRLTVT.

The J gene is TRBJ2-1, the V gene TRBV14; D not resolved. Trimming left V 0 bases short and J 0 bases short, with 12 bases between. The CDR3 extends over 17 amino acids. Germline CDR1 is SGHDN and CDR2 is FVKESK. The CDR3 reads CASSQDPAPSSYNEQFF. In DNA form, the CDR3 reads TGTGCCAGCAGCCAAGATCCAGCGCCAAGCTCCTACAATGAGCAGTTCTTC.

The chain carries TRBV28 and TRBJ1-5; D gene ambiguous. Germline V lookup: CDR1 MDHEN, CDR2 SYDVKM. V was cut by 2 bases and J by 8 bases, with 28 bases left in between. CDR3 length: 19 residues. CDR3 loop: CASSLPSNEVTLDGKPQHF. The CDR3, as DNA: TGTGCCAGCAGTTTACCTTCTAATGAGGTCACCCTTGATGGGAAGCCCCAGCATTTT.

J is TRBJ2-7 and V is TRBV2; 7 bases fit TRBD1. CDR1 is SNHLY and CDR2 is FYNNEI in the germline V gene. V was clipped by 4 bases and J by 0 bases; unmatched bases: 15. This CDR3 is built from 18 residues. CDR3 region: CASSGTAHRDRISYEQYF. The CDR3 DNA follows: TGTGCCAGCAGTGGAACGGCCCACCGGGACAGAATCTCCTACGAGCAGTACTTC.

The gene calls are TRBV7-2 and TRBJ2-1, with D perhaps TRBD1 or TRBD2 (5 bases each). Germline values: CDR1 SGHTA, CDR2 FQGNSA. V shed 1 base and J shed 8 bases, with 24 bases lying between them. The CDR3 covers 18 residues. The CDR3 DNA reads TGTGCCAGCAGCTTAGGGCTTGCGGGCACCGCAAGGGGCGATGAGCAGTTCTTC. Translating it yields CASSLGLAGTARGDEQFF.

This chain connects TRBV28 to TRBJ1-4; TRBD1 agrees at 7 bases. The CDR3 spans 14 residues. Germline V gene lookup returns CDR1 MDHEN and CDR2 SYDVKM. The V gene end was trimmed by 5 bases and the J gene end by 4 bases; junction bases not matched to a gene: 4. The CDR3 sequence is CASSPGQVNEKLFF. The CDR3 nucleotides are TGTGCCAGCAGTCCCGGACAGGTTAATGAAAAACTGTTTTTT.

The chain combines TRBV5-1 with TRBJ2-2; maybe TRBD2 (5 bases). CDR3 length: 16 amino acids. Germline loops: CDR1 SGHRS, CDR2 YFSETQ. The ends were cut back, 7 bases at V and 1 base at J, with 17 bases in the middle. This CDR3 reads CASHLGLAKNTGELFF. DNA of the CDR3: TGCGCCAGCCACCTTGGGCTAGCAAAGAACACCGGGGAGCTGTTTTTT. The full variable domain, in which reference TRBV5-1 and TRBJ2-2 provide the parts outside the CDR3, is KAGVTQTPRYLIKTRGQQVTLSCSPISGHRSVSWYQQTPGQGLQFLFEYFSETQRNKGNFPGRFSGRQFSNSRSEMNVSTLELGDSALYLCASHLGLAKNTGELFFGEGSRLTVL.